The 21 T cell receptor beta chains below all came from one sample that was sequenced in a study of T cells after yellow fever vaccination (dated by TCRdb to between 2017 and 2020). This sample's treatment or condition label indicates: live attenuated yellow fever vaccine strain. The receptor library was made with 5' RACE. Sequenced on an Illumina HiSeq 2500. The public reads were run again by TCRdb, first through fastp at Q25 and then through MiXCR, and only productive beta chains were kept. Each entry is one CDR3 protein sequence, shown with its most common DNA and genes. The sample contains 200,000 or so distinct CDR3 sequences, more than 6.5% of them found a single time. The ten biggest clones cover 1% to 1.2% of the sample. This specimen consisted of CD4+ T cells sorted from PBMCs, obtained on the day of the yellow fever booster vaccination. These receptors were taken from a man younger than 40 who received the YFV17D yellow fever vaccine.

This clonotype was picked up a small number of times. The gene calls are TRBV18 and TRBJ2-5; possibly TRBD2 for D (5 bases). Looked up from germline, CDR1 is KGHSH and CDR2 is LQKENI. The V and J ends lost 2 bases and 7 bases respectively, with 14 bases between them. This CDR3 is built from 14 residues. The CDR3 reads CASSPGPSEGTQYF. The CDR3 DNA reads as TGTGCCAGCTCACCAGGGCCATCAGAGGGGACCCAGTACTTC.

The V and J genes are TRBV12-3 or TRBV12-4 and TRBJ1-1; 7 nucleotides line up with TRBD1. Trimming removed 5 bases from V and 9 bases from J; junction bases left unmatched: 6. This CDR3 has 12 residues. CDR3 sequence (DNA): TGTGCCAGCAGTCACGAGGGGGCAAAAGCTTTCTTT. The encoded protein is CASSHEGAKAFF.

This clonotype was observed a handful of times. V gene TRBV7-9 combines with J gene TRBJ2-7, with D possibly being TRBD1 (5 bases). This CDR3 has 14 residues. From germline, CDR1 is SEHNR and CDR2 FQNEAQ (reference sequence). The V end lost 5 bases, the J end lost 3 bases, and 14 bases lay between the germline ends. CDR3 protein: CASSQVGEYYEQYF. The CDR3 DNA is TGTGCCAGCAGCCAAGTAGGGGAATACTACGAGCAGTACTTC.

This clonotype has a count of ten or more. V gene TRBV5-1 combines with J gene TRBJ1-4, with 9 bases that match TRBD1. CDR1 and CDR2 from the germline V gene are SGHRS and YFSETQ. Trimming took 4 bases from V and 8 from J; bases not matched to a gene: 6. The CDR3 runs 14 residues. The CDR3 reads CASSPGQGGEKLFF. The CDR3 bases are TGCGCCAGCAGCCCGGGACAGGGAGGCGAAAAACTGTTTTTT.

The gene calls are TRBV7-9 and TRBJ1-6; D may be TRBD1 (5 bases). V was cut by 10 bases and J by 7 bases, with 14 bases left in between. From germline, CDR1 is SEHNR and CDR2 FQNEAQ (reference sequence). The CDR3 spans 13 residues. DNA for the CDR3: TGTGCCACCTCAGGGAAGGGGAATTCACCCCTCCACTTT. Its translation is CATSGKGNSPLHF. Based on the CDR3 plus reference TRBV7-9 and TRBJ1-6, the full variable domain is DTGVSQNPRHKITKRGQNVTFRCDPISEHNRLYWYRQTLGQGPEFLTYFQNEAQLEKSRLLSDRFSAERPKGSFSTLEIQRTEQGDSAMYLCATSGKGNSPLHFGNGTRLTVT.

The rearrangement joins TRBV7-9 to TRBJ2-5; D is possibly TRBD2 (5 bases). The germline V and J ends were trimmed by 3 bases and 4 bases, with 12 bases remaining between them. Germline CDR1 SEHNR, CDR2 FQNEAQ (reference sequence). There are 14 residues in the CDR3. The CDR3 sequence: CASSFDYILETQYF. CDR3 sequence (DNA): TGTGCCAGCAGCTTCGACTATATCTTAGAGACCCAGTACTTC.

The chain is built from TRBV29-1 and TRBJ2-3, with TRBD2 as a possible D gene (6 bases). CDR3 length: 13 residues. Germline CDR1 is SQVTM and CDR2 is ANQGSEA. In DNA, the CDR3 is TGCACCTCCGGGACTTTTAGCACAGATACGCAGTATTTT. Translation: CTSGTFSTDTQYF.

This clonotype was picked up many times. The rearrangement joins TRBV5-1 to TRBJ2-5, with TRBD2 matching 15 bases. This CDR3 is 19 amino acids long. Germline V gene lookup returns CDR1 SGHRS and CDR2 YFSETQ. The J segment lost 0 bases and the V segment lost 1 base, leaving 7 bases of the junction unmatched. CDR3 region: CASSLTGLAGGTYQETQYF. The DNA for the CDR3 is TGCGCCAGCAGCTTGACGGGACTAGCGGGAGGAACGTACCAAGAGACCCAGTACTTC.

This clonotype was recorded a few times. The rearrangement links TRBV29-1 to TRBJ2-3; D gene uncertain. Trimming shortened V by 5 bases and J by 2 bases, and 11 bases separated the two germline ends. Germline-derived CDR1 and CDR2 are SQVTM and ANQGSEA. CDR3 size: 13 residues. The CDR3 DNA reads as TGCAGCGTTACGACGAGTAACACAGATACGCAGTATTTT. As protein: CSVTTSNTDTQYF.

This clonotype has at least ten counts. The CDR3 protein is CASSLSSGNQETQYF. CDR3 nucleotide sequence: TGTGCCAGCAGCTTATCTAGCGGGAACCAAGAGACCCAGTACTTC. The chain carries TRBV7-2 and TRBJ2-5; 9 bases agree with TRBD2. V was pared by 2 bases and J by 0 bases, with 1 base of the junction left unmatched. Germline V gives CDR1 SGHTA, CDR2 FQGNSA. CDR3 length equals 15 residues.

The chain carries TRBV6-5 and TRBJ2-7; 10 nucleotides line up with TRBD1. The V gene's germline CDR1 is MNHEY and CDR2 SVGAGI. The length of the CDR3 is 15 residues. J was trimmed by 11 bases and V by 0 bases; bases with no gene match: 10. CDR3 protein: CASSYSPGQGSPEYF. The CDR3 DNA reads as TGTGCCAGCAGTTACTCCCCGGGACAGGGGTCTCCCGAGTACTTC.

CDR3 nucleotide sequence: TGTGCCAGCAGCCGTAAACCCGGGACAGGGTGGGCAGATACGCAGTATTTT. This codes for CASSRKPGTGWADTQYF. V is TRBV11-2 and J is TRBJ2-3; TRBD1 matches at 9 bases. CDR3 size: 17 residues. Germline loops: CDR1 SGHAT, CDR2 FQNNGV. After removal of 5 bases from V and 4 bases from J, the junction contained 13 bases not matched to a gene.

This clonotype was detected a few times. This chain uses TRBV27 with TRBJ2-5, with D perhaps TRBD1 or TRBD2 (5 bases each). The CDR3 extends over 15 amino acids. Germline-derived CDR1 and CDR2 are MNHEY and SMNVEV (reference sequence). V shed 1 base and J shed 4 bases, with 13 bases lying between them. The CDR3 nucleotides are TGTGCCAGCAGTTTATACTTGGGGGAACGAGAGACCCAGTACTTC. It yields the protein CASSLYLGERETQYF.

This clonotype was observed many times. The chain joins TRBV6-1 to TRBJ2-4; tentatively, D is TRBD1 or TRBD2 (5 bases each). Per germline, CDR1 MNHNS and CDR2 SASEGT. The CDR3 length is 13 residues. The V end lost 6 bases, the J end lost 8 bases, and 14 bases lay between the germline ends. The CDR3 sequence: CASSLTEGYIQYF. Written as DNA, the CDR3 is TGTGCCAGCAGCCTCACTGAGGGGTACATTCAGTACTTC.

This clonotype appeared a few times. The genes are TRBV6-2 or TRBV6-3 and TRBJ2-2; tentatively, D is TRBD1 or TRBD2 (6 bases each). Germline loops: CDR1 MNHEY, CDR2 SVGEGT. V lost 8 bases to trimming and J lost 6 bases, with 19 bases between them. The CDR3 sequence is 15 residues long. In DNA, the CDR3 is TGTGCCAGCGGACAGTCCTTACTAGCTGCCGGGGAGCTGTTTTTT. It translates to CASGQSLLAAGELFF.

As regards this clonotype: A much larger clone is a single base away; this may be a read error. This rearrangement joins TRBV29-1 to TRBJ2-5, with a tentative D call TRBD2 (5 bases). V was clipped by 6 bases and J by 5 bases, with 16 bases between them. The CDR3 runs to 13 residues. The germline V gene encodes CDR1 SQVTM and CDR2 ANQGSEA. CDR3 sequence: CSVDTRGHETQYF. The DNA of the CDR3 is TGCAGCGTAGATACTAGAGGGCACGAGACCCAGTACTTC.

The rearrangement uses TRBV20-1 and TRBJ2-3; TRBD2 matches at 12 bases. Germline lookup yields CDR1 DFQATT and CDR2 SNEGSKA (reference sequence). The CDR3 totals 16 residues. The V gene end was trimmed by 6 bases and the J gene end by 0 bases; junction bases not matched to a gene: 7. CDR3 DNA sequence: TGCAGTGCGCCAGCAGGACTAGCGGGGAGCACAGATACGCAGTATTTT. Encoded protein: CSAPAGLAGSTDTQYF.

This clonotype was seen ten or more times. The CDR3 spells CASSVDSGYSYEQYF. The CDR3, as DNA: TGTGCCAGCAGCGTAGACTCGGGGTACTCCTACGAGCAGTACTTC. This chain connects TRBV9 to TRBJ2-7; the D gene is possibly TRBD2 (5 bases). Germline V gene data show CDR1 as SGDLS and CDR2 as YYNGEE. Trimming stripped 0 bases from V and 0 bases from J, with 10 bases between. The CDR3 loop spans 15 amino acids.

The gene calls are TRBV19 and TRBJ1-1, with 7 bases lining up with TRBD1. The V gene end was trimmed by 9 bases and the J gene end by 5 bases; junction bases not matched to a gene: 21. From germline, CDR1 is LNHDA and CDR2 SQIVND (reference sequence). The CDR3 has 17 amino acids. This chain's CDR3 is CASIVTGRTGAGTEAFF. DNA for the CDR3: TGTGCCAGCATAGTCACGGGACGAACAGGGGCAGGGACTGAAGCTTTCTTT.

This clonotype was recorded once. An end of the junction differs from the germline gene, which may be a read error. The chain uses TRBV5-4 and TRBJ2-4; a weak D match, TRBD2 (6 bases). This CDR3 contains 12 residues. The germline V gene encodes CDR1 SGHNT and CDR2 YYREEE (reference sequence). The CDR3 here is CASSLPGLGVDF. Written as DNA, the CDR3 is TGTGCCAGCAGCCTCCCGGGACTCGGGGTCGACTTC.

V usage is TRBV20-1 and J usage is TRBJ2-1; D remains unclear. CDR3 length: 12 amino acids. The germline V and J ends were trimmed by 3 bases and 4 bases, with 7 bases remaining between them. Germline values: CDR1 DFQATT, CDR2 SNEGSKA (reference sequence). This CDR3 reads CSARPEYNEQFF. CDR3 coding DNA: TGCAGTGCTAGGCCAGAGTACAATGAGCAGTTCTTC.